The 30 T cell receptor beta chains in this list originate from one sample, sequenced in a study of PD-1 blockade in classical Hodgkin lymphoma. Every patient had relapsed following autologous stem cell transplantation, and cohorts differed in brentuximab vedotin exposure. Purification of CD4+ T cells from thawed PBMCs was achieved by magnetic negative selection. Sequencing used immunoSEQ multiplex PCR; TCRdb keeps in-frame clones, though not all of them. This repertoire shows approximately 25,000 clones, over 60% found once; its top ten account for 2.4%. The material was CD4+ T cells from blood, obtained at baseline. The origin of the receptors is a human donor with classical Hodgkin lymphoma.

This clone has a single count. The genes are TRBV19 and TRBJ1-5; 9 bases agree with TRBD1. Germline V gene data show CDR1 as LNHDA and CDR2 as SQIVND (reference sequence). The CDR3 is 17 amino acids. Trimming at V came to 8 bases and at J to 0 bases, leaving 11 bases not matched to a gene. CDR3 in amino acids: CASGGGTGTYSNQPQHF. The CDR3 region has the DNA TGTGCCAGTGGGGGGGGGACAGGGACTTATAGCAATCAGCCCCAGCATTTT.

The chain recombines TRBV30 with TRBJ2-1; D possibly corresponds to TRBD2 (6 bases). V dropped 2 bases and J dropped 8 bases, with 22 bases sitting between them. This CDR3 has 16 amino acids. Germline V gene sequence: CDR1 GTSNPN, CDR2 SVGIG (reference sequence). CDR3 residues: CAWSPTGTSWGDEQFF. The CDR3 region has the DNA TGTGCCTGGAGTCCAACCGGGACTTCTTGGGGGGATGAGCAGTTCTTC.

CDR3 nucleotides: TGTGCCAGCAGTTACGGGGGTGTCTCCTACAATGAGCAGTTCTTC. The encoded protein is CASSYGGVSYNEQFF. The chain links TRBV6-6 to TRBJ2-1; D may be TRBD1 or TRBD2 (5 bases each). Germline CDR1 MNHNY, CDR2 SVGAGI (reference sequence). V was shortened by 2 bases and J by 0 bases, with 8 bases between the two germline ends. The CDR3 contains 15 residues.

This clone is medium-sized (0.01 to 0.1%) in the sample. The chain carries TRBV7-9 and TRBJ1-2; TRBD1 agrees at 7 bases. The CDR3 covers 12 residues. CDR1 is SEHNR and CDR2 is FQNEAQ in the germline V gene (reference sequence). Losses at the gene ends were 1 base for V and 8 bases for J; bases not matched to a gene: 1. The CDR3 bases are TGTGCCAGCAGCTTAGAACAGGGGGGCTACACCTTC. It yields the protein CASSLEQGGYTF.

V usage is TRBV18 and J usage is TRBJ1-3; D call uncertain. The germline V gene has CDR1 KGHSH and CDR2 LQKENI. V was clipped by 3 bases and J by 4 bases, with 19 bases between them. CDR3 length equals 17 residues. CDR3 coding DNA: TGTGCCAGCTCACCGAATGTTGCCGGCGGAGGAGGAAACACCATATATTTT. This sequence encodes CASSPNVAGGGGNTIYF.

In this sample, this clone turned up once. The chain recombines TRBV10-3 with TRBJ1-2; D perhaps matches TRBD1 (5 bases). This CDR3 has 14 amino acids. CDR1 and CDR2 from the germline V gene are ENHRY and SYGVKD. The ends were cut back, 8 bases at V and 1 base at J, with 14 bases in the middle. CDR3 sequence reads: CAIGASIRNYGYTF. The CDR3 region has the DNA TGTGCCATCGGGGCGTCTATCCGTAACTATGGCTACACCTTC.

The table lists this clone with a few counts. This chain joins TRBV30 and TRBJ1-6; D remains ambiguous. Trimming cost V 4 bases and J 2 bases, with 12 bases left between them. This CDR3 is 15 amino acids long. The germline V gene encodes CDR1 GTSNPN and CDR2 SVGIG (reference sequence). The DNA of the CDR3 is TGTGCCTGGAAGCCCTCGGTGGCCTATAATTCACCCCTCCACTTT. It is translated as CAWKPSVAYNSPLHF.

V is TRBV27 and J is TRBJ2-5, with 8 bases identical to TRBD1. This CDR3 spans 14 amino acids. The ends lost 5 bases at V and 4 bases at J; junction bases unmatched: 6. The germline V gene has CDR1 MNHEY and CDR2 SMNVEV (reference sequence). CDR3 sequence (DNA): TGTGCCAGCAGTCTACGGACAGGGCGAGAGACCCAGTACTTC. It is translated as CASSLRTGRETQYF.

A single count supports this clone. The J gene is TRBJ2-6, the V gene TRBV27; 12 bases align to TRBD1. The CDR3 has 18 residues. The junction had 8 bases not matched to a gene; V was cut back by 5 bases and J by 3 bases. Germline CDR1 and CDR2: MNHEY and SMNVEV (reference sequence). The CDR3: CASSPPGQGAGGANVLTF. The DNA for the CDR3 is TGTGCCAGCAGTCCTCCGGGACAGGGGGCTGGTGGGGCCAACGTCCTGACTTTC.

This clone occurred once. The rearrangement links TRBV5-6 to TRBJ1-5, with D hard to call. Trimming shortened V by 0 bases and J by 6 bases, and 7 bases separated the two germline ends. This CDR3 has 13 amino acids. The germline V gene encodes CDR1 SGHDT and CDR2 YYEEEE. The CDR3 nucleotides are TGTGCCAGCAGCTTGGAACGGCTTCAGCCCCAGCATTTT. It is translated as CASSLERLQPQHF.

This rearrangement joins TRBV7-9 to TRBJ1-5, with D hard to call. V was clipped by 6 bases and J by 1 base, with 10 bases between them. Germline V gene sequence: CDR1 SEHNR, CDR2 FQNEAQ (reference sequence). The CDR3 consists of 14 residues. CDR3 sequence (DNA): TGTGCCAGCAGACGCGGACGGAGCAATCAGCCCCAGCATTTT. It specifies CASRRGRSNQPQHF.

The chain employs TRBV28 and TRBJ1-2, with D possibly matching TRBD1 (5 bases). Germline V gene data show CDR1 as MDHEN and CDR2 as SYDVKM. There are 12 residues in the CDR3. The germline V and J ends were trimmed by 7 bases and 4 bases, with 10 bases remaining between them. DNA for the CDR3: TGTGCCAGCAAAGACAGTGCCTATGGCTACACCTTC. This gives the protein CASKDSAYGYTF.

In this sample, this clone turned up a few times. The chain has TRBV25-1 and TRBJ1-5; TRBD1 might be the D (5 bases). Germline V lookup: CDR1 MGHDK, CDR2 SYGVNS. V gave up 5 bases and J gave up 0 bases, with 11 bases separating them. This CDR3 spans 15 amino acids. CDR3 protein: CASSPGHYSNQPQHF. DNA for the CDR3: TGTGCCAGCAGTCCCGGACACTATAGCAATCAGCCCCAGCATTTT.

This clone was observed a few times. The chain recombines TRBV7-9 with TRBJ1-2; D not resolved. The CDR3 has 14 amino acids. V lost 1 base and J lost 4, with 10 bases in between. Per germline, CDR1 SEHNR and CDR2 FQNEAQ (reference sequence). In nucleotides, the CDR3 is TGTGCCAGCAGCTTAGGGAGAGGGAGCTATGGCTACACCTTC. Translated, it gives CASSLGRGSYGYTF.

The J gene is TRBJ2-3, the V gene TRBV25-1, with a tentative D call TRBD1 (5 bases). With 7 bases removed from V and 2 bases from J, the gap between germline ends came to 16 bases. There are 15 residues in the CDR3. In germline, CDR1 is MGHDK, CDR2 SYGVNS. The CDR3 DNA sequence: TGTGCCAGCACTGACAGTACAACTCCCACAGATACGCAGTATTTT. It specifies CASTDSTTPTDTQYF.

The rearrangement joins TRBV11-2 to TRBJ1-2, with 10 bases that match TRBD1. Germline lookup yields CDR1 SGHAT and CDR2 FQNNGV. The CDR3 covers 17 residues. Germline trimming cut 4 bases from V and 3 bases from J; bases unmatched to any gene: 11. The CDR3 here is CASSSGTGAPVDYGYTF. The CDR3 nucleotides are TGTGCCAGCAGCTCAGGGACAGGGGCACCGGTGGACTATGGCTACACCTTC.

This clone was picked up a small number of times. J is TRBJ1-2 and V is TRBV20-1; 7 bases fit TRBD1. Germline V CDR1 and CDR2: DFQATT, SNEGSKA (reference sequence). Trimming removed 6 bases from V and 7 bases from J; junction bases left unmatched: 5. The CDR3 length is 11 residues. As DNA, the CDR3 is TGCAGTGCAACAGGGGATGGTGGCTACACCTTC. Translation gives CSATGDGGYTF.

V gene TRBV5-4 combines with J gene TRBJ2-7; the D gene is possibly TRBD1 (5 bases). V was clipped by 2 bases and J by 0 bases, with 6 bases between them. The germline gives CDR1 SGHNT, CDR2 YYREEE (reference sequence). CDR3 size: 13 residues. DNA of the CDR3: TGTGCCAGCAGCTTTACAGGCTCCTACGAGCAGTACTTC. This sequence encodes CASSFTGSYEQYF.

This clone appeared a few times. J is TRBJ1-5 and V is TRBV11-2; D gene uncertain. The V gene lost 0 bases and the J gene lost 9 bases, with 9 bases spanning the gap. Germline loops: CDR1 SGHAT, CDR2 FQNNGV. This CDR3 spans 13 amino acids. This CDR3 is CASSLDGLRPQHF. In DNA, the CDR3 is TGTGCCAGCAGCTTAGATGGACTCAGGCCCCAGCATTTT.

This clone has just one count. V usage is TRBV5-6 and J usage is TRBJ2-5; D call uncertain. This CDR3 has 11 amino acids. Per germline, CDR1 SGHDT and CDR2 YYEEEE. The ends were cut back, 0 bases at V and 10 bases at J, with 7 bases in the middle. CDR3 protein: CASSLERSQYF. The CDR3 nucleotides read TGTGCCAGCAGCTTGGAAAGGAGCCAGTACTTC.

The chain carries TRBV7-9 and TRBJ1-2; TRBD1 matches at 12 bases. CDR3 length: 16 amino acids. J lost 4 bases, V lost 2 bases, and 5 bases had no gene match. In germline, CDR1 is SEHNR, CDR2 FQNEAQ (reference sequence). The CDR3: CASSLNGDRGLYGYTF. The CDR3 bases are TGTGCCAGCAGCTTAAATGGGGACAGGGGGCTCTATGGCTACACCTTC.

J is TRBJ1-1 and V is TRBV11-2; TRBD1 might be the D (6 bases). V dropped 3 bases and J dropped 3 bases, with 11 bases sitting between them. The CDR3 extends over 14 amino acids. CDR1 SGHAT and CDR2 FQNNGV come from the germline V gene. DNA of the CDR3: TGTGCCAGCAGCTTTGGGGGGCTGGACACTGAAGCTTTCTTT. Protein: CASSFGGLDTEAFF.

This chain links TRBV10-3 with TRBJ2-1; D ambiguous. The V and J ends lost 3 bases and 9 bases respectively, with 12 bases between them. Germline V gene sequence: CDR1 ENHRY, CDR2 SYGVKD. The CDR3 totals 13 residues. The CDR3 DNA follows: TGTGCCATCAGTGAAGGCCAGAGTCTTGAGCAGTTCTTC. Residues: CAISEGQSLEQFF.

This chain joins TRBV7-3 and TRBJ2-1; D is unclear. CDR1 SGHTA and CDR2 FQGTGA come from the germline V gene. V dropped 1 base and J dropped 0 bases, with 7 bases sitting between them. The CDR3 runs 15 residues. The CDR3 reads CASSLNPSSYNEQFF. The CDR3 nucleotides are TGTGCCAGCAGCTTAAACCCGAGCTCCTACAATGAGCAGTTCTTC. The full variable domain, completed using reference TRBV7-3 and TRBJ2-1, is GAGVSQTPSNKVTEKGKYVELRCDPISGHTALYWYRQSLGQGPEFLIYFQGTGAADDSGLPNDRFFAVRPEGSVSTLKIQRTERGDSAVYLCASSLNPSSYNEQFFGPGTRLTVL.

The V gene is TRBV18, the J gene TRBJ1-5; D possibly corresponds to TRBD1 (5 bases). Trimming removed 2 bases at V and 5 bases at J, with 13 bases between. This CDR3 comprises 15 residues. Germline CDR1 KGHSH, CDR2 LQKENI. This chain's CDR3 is CASSPSTEPHQPQHF. CDR3 nucleotides: TGTGCCAGCTCACCATCGACAGAACCACATCAGCCCCAGCATTTT.

The rearrangement joins TRBV30 to TRBJ1-2; no clear D gene. The CDR3 length is 14 residues. The germline V and J ends were trimmed by 5 bases and 4 bases, with 17 bases remaining between them. The germline gives CDR1 GTSNPN, CDR2 SVGIG (reference sequence). CDR3 residues: CAWGSDRLIYGYTF. CDR3 nucleotides: TGTGCCTGGGGGTCGGACCGCCTTATCTATGGCTACACCTTC.

The chain uses TRBV20-1 and TRBJ2-5; tentative D call: TRBD2 (5 bases). CDR1 and CDR2 from the germline V gene are DFQATT and SNEGSKA (reference sequence). With 3 bases removed from V and 3 bases from J, the gap between germline ends came to 5 bases. The CDR3 contains 11 residues. In nucleotides, the CDR3 is TGCAGTGCTAGCGGGGAAGAGACCCAGTACTTC. Translation gives CSASGEETQYF.

The CDR3 region has the DNA TGTGCCAGCAGCTTAGACGCGACGGATTATGGCTACACCTTC. Amino acids: CASSLDATDYGYTF. This sequence joins TRBV7-6 and TRBJ1-2; D is undetermined. Germline-derived CDR1 and CDR2 are SGHVS and FNYEAQ. Trimming took 1 base from V and 5 from J, leaving 11 bases between them. This CDR3 is 14 amino acids long.

The rearrangement uses TRBV10-3 and TRBJ2-1; 14 bases are shared with TRBD2. After removal of 6 bases from V and 10 bases from J, the junction contained 5 bases not matched to a gene. CDR1 and CDR2 (germline): ENHRY, SYGVKD. The CDR3 extends over 14 amino acids. The CDR3 spells CAIRPGLAGEEQFF. The CDR3, as DNA: TGTGCCATCAGACCGGGACTAGCGGGGGAGGAGCAGTTCTTC.

The gene calls are TRBV6-5 and TRBJ2-3; D possibly corresponds to TRBD1 (6 bases). Between the trimmed V and J ends, which lost 2 bases and 2 bases, there was a span of 14 bases. The length of the CDR3 is 16 residues. The V gene's germline CDR1 is MNHEY and CDR2 SVGAGI. As DNA, the CDR3 is TGTGCCAGCAGTTACAGCAGGGGTTCTTACACAGATACGCAGTATTTT. It translates to CASSYSRGSYTDTQYF.